A selection of T cell receptor beta chains follows, all from one sample in a study of blood T cell repertoires in COVID-19. Sequencing was performed with immunoSEQ multiplex PCR; in TCRdb, only in-frame clones are kept and a portion is missing. Of some 230,000 clones detected, 70% to 90% appear once; the ten largest clones hold about 2.2%. The material sequenced was peripheral blood. These receptor sequences come from a man younger than 45 who had recovered from COVID-19. The CDR3 runs from the conserved cysteine through the conserved F or W.

j_call v_call cdr3_aa
TRBJ2-3 TRBV13 CASSPGRAGRADTQYF
TRBJ2-3 TRBV2 CASISGGVTDTQYF
TRBJ2-7 TRBV6-5 CASSRRQAYEQYF
TRBJ1-5 TRBV18 CASSPSLTEGQPQHF
TRBJ2-3 TRBV9 CASSVLLGQGYADTQYF
TRBJ1-2 TRBV6-1 CASSERLLGGYTF
TRBJ1-1 TRBV18 CASSPSRGTREAFF
TRBJ1-3 TRBV9 CASRGRQGSGNTIYF
TRBJ1-2 TRBV5-4 CASSLGQAYYGYTF
TRBJ1-4 TRBV19 CASSITGTENEKLFF
TRBJ2-7 TRBV9 CASSVEASSSSYEQYF
TRBJ2-5 TRBV7-9 CASSSWTGEETQYF
TRBJ2-1 TRBV5-5 CASSPHGQGEQFF
TRBJ2-3 TRBV5-1 CASSLASGGATDTQYF